The TCR beta chain under discussion was sequenced for a study of control samples from healthy donors and cancer patients. Trimming removed 0 bases from V and 8 bases from J; junction bases left unmatched: 6. The CDR3 contains 15 residues. From germline, CDR1 is ENHRY and CDR2 SYGVKD. This clone was seen once. The repertoire was sequenced with immunoSEQ multiplex PCR; TCRdb's copy has only in-frame clones and lacks some. Of some 120,000 clones in the sample, around nine tenths were seen once. The J gene is TRBJ1-4, the V gene TRBV10-3; 7 bases line up with TRBD1. This TCR was sampled from a man between 18 and 29 years old in good health. Sample: blood. The DNA of the CDR3 is TGTGCCATCAGTGAGTCGTGGGACAGACCAGAAAAACTGTTTTTT. The encoded protein is CAISESWDRPEKLFF.